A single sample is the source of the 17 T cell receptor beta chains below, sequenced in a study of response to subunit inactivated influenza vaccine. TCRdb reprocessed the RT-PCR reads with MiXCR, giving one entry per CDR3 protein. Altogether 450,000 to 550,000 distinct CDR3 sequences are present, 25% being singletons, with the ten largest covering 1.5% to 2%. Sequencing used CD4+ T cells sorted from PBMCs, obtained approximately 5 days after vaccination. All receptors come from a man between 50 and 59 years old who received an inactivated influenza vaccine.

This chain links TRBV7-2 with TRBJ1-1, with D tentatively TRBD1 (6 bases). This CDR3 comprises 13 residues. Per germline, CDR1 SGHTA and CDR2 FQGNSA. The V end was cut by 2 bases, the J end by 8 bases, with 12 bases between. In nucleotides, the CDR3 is TGTGCCAGCAGCTTAAAACAGGGCATCGAAGCTTTCTTT. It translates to CASSLKQGIEAFF.

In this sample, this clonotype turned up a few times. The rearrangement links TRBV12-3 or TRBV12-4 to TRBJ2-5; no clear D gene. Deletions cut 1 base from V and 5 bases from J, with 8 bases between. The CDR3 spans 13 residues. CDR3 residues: CASSLGVKETQYF. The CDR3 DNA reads TGTGCCAGCAGTTTAGGGGTTAAGGAGACCCAGTACTTC.

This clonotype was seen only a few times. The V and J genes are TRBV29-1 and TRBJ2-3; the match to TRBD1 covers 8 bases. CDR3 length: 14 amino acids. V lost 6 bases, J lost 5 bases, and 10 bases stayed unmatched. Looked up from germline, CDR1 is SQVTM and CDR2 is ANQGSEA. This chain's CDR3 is CSVLDRVRRDTQYF. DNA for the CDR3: TGCAGCGTCCTGGACAGGGTACGACGAGATACGCAGTATTTT.

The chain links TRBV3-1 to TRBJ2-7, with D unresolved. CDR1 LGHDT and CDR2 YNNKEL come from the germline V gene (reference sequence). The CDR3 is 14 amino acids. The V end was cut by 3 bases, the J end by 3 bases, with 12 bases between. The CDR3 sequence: CASSQLSGSYEQYF. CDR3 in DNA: TGTGCCAGCAGCCAGCTATCCGGAAGCTACGAGCAGTACTTC.

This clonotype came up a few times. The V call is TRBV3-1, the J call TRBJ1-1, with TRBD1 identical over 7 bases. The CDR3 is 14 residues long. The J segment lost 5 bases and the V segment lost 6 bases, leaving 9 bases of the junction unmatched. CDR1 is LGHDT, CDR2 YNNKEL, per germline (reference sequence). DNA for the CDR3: TGTGCCAGCAGGGACCGGGACAGAGAAACTGAAGCTTTCTTT. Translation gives CASRDRDRETEAFF.

The CDR3 sequence: CASSLPKTSGGSTDTQYF. The CDR3 bases are TGTGCCAGCAGCTTACCGAAGACTAGCGGGGGGAGCACAGATACGCAGTATTTT. The chain carries TRBV11-1 and TRBJ2-3, with 13 bases aligning to TRBD2. This CDR3 is built from 18 residues. Germline CDR1 is SGHAT and CDR2 is FQDESV (reference sequence). After removal of 2 bases from V and 0 bases from J, the junction contained 5 bases not matched to a gene.

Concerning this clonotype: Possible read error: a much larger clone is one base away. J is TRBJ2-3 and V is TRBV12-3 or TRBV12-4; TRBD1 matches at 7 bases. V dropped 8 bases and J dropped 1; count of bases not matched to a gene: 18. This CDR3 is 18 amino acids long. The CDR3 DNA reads TGTGCCAGCTGCCCAGCGTGGGGGACAGAGGAGCGCACAGATACGCAGTATTTT. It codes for CASCPAWGTEERTDTQYF.

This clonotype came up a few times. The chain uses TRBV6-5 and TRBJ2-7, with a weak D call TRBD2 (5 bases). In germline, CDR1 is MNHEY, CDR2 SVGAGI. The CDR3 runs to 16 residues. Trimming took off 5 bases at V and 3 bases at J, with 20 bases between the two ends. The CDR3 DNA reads TGTGCCAGCAGTAACCCCCGGGGTGGGTTATACTACGAGCAGTACTTC. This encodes CASSNPRGGLYYEQYF.

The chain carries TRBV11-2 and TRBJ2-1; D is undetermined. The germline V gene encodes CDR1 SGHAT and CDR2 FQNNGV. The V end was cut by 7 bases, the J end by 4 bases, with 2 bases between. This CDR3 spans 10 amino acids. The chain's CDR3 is CASIYNEQFF. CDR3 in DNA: TGTGCCAGCATATACAATGAGCAGTTCTTC.

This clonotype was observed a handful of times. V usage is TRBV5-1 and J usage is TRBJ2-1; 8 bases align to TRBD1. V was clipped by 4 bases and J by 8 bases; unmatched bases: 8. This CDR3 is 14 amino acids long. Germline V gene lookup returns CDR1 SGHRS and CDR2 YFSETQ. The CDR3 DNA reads TGCGCCAGCAGCCCACGGACAGGGAACTATGAGCAGTTCTTC. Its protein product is CASSPRTGNYEQFF.

CDR3 nucleotides: TGCGCCAGCAGTGAGGGACTAGCGGGTCCAACCGGGGAGCTGTTTTTT. Amino acid sequence: CASSEGLAGPTGELFF. The chain links TRBV10-1 to TRBJ2-2, with 11 bases that match TRBD2. CDR1 is WNHNN, CDR2 SYGVQD, per germline (reference sequence). J lost 5 bases, V lost 2 bases, and 4 bases had no gene match. There are 16 residues in the CDR3.

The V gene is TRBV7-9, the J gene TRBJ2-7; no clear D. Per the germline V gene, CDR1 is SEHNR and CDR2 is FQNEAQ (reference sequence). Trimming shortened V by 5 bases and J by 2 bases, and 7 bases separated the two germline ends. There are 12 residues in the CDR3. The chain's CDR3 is CASSRQTYEQYF. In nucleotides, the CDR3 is TGTGCCAGCAGCCGCCAGACCTACGAGCAGTACTTC. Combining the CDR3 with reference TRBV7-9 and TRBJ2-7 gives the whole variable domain DTGVSQNPRHKITKRGQNVTFRCDPISEHNRLYWYRQTLGQGPEFLTYFQNEAQLEKSRLLSDRFSAERPKGSFSTLEIQRTEQGDSAMYLCASSRQTYEQYFGPGTRLTVT.

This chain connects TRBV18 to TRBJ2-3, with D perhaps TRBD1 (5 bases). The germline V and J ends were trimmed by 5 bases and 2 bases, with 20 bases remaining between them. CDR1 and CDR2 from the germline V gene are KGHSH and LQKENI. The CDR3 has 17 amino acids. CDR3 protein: CASSFQAGLRTTDTQYF. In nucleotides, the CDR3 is TGTGCCAGCTCATTCCAAGCAGGGCTTAGGACCACAGATACGCAGTATTTT.

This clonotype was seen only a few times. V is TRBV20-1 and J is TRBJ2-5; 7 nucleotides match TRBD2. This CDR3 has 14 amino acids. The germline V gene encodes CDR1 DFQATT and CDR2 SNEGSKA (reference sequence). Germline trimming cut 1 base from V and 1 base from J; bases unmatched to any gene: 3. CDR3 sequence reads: CSARGGGVQETQYF. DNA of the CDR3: TGCAGTGCTAGAGGGGGAGGGGTCCAAGAGACCCAGTACTTC.

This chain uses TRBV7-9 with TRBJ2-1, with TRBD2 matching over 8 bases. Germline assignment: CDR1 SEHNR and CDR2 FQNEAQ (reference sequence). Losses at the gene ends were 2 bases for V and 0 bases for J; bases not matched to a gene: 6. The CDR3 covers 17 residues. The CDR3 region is CASSLTSGPGSYNEQFF. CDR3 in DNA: TGTGCCAGCAGCTTAACTAGCGGTCCAGGCTCCTACAATGAGCAGTTCTTC.

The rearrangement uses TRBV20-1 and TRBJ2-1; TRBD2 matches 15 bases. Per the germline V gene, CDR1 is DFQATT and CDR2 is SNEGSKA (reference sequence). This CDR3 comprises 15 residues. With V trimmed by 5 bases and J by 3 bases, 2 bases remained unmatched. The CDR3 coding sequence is TGCAGTGCTGGGACTAGCGGGAGGTTCTACAATGAGCAGTTCTTC. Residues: CSAGTSGRFYNEQFF.

The CDR3, as DNA: TGTGCCAGCAGCTTAAGCACGGGAGGGCGGGGTGAGCAGTTCTTC. This gives the protein CASSLSTGGRGEQFF. The rearrangement links TRBV7-3 to TRBJ2-1, with 8 bases matching TRBD2. CDR1 is SGHTA, CDR2 FQGTGA, per germline. The CDR3 spans 15 residues. Unmatched junction bases numbered 8, after V lost 1 base and J lost 9 bases.